This is a list of T cell receptor beta chains from one sample in a study of monozygotic twins with cystic fibrosis. The protocol was immunoSEQ multiplex PCR, while the TCRdb copy is restricted to in-frame clones and leaves out a portion. The sample holds 30,000 to 45,000 clones, about 80% seen once. Sequencing was performed on blood. These receptors were collected from a girl aged 2-9 years with cystic fibrosis. The CDR3 runs from the conserved cysteine through the conserved F or W. D genes are given only for firm matches. Clone size appears in some rows only: once, few, many, or a class for an expanded clone.

v_gene,j_gene,abundance,d_gene,CDR3nt,CDR3aa
TRBV5-4,TRBJ1-1,once,TRBD1,TGTGCCAGCAGCTTCACACACCGGGACAGGGAGAAAGGCACTGAAGCTTTCTTT,CASSFTHRDREKGTEAFF
TRBV9,TRBJ1-2,.,.,TGTGCCAGCAGCGTAGAAGGGTTGGGCTACACCTTC,CASSVEGLGYTF
TRBV20-1,TRBJ1-2,.,.,TGCAGGATACAGAGAGCCTATGGCTACACCTTC,CRIQRAYGYTF
TRBV7-2,TRBJ2-1,.,TRBD2,TGTGCCAGCAGCTTAGATGCTCCGGGACTAGCCAATGAGCAGTTCTTC,CASSLDAPGLANEQFF
TRBV4-1,TRBJ2-1,.,.,TGCGCCAGCAGCTTACCAGGGCGGGGAATCGACAATGAGCAGTTCTTC,CASSLPGRGIDNEQFF
TRBV2,TRBJ1-2,.,.,TGTGCCAGCAGTGAAGTCAAGGTCCCTAATGGCTACACCTTC,CASSEVKVPNGYTF
TRBV9,TRBJ2-5,once,TRBD1,TGTGCCAGCAGCGTAGGACAGGGCCCTTCCCAAGAGACCCAGTACTTC,CASSVGQGPSQETQYF
TRBV2,TRBJ1-5,.,.,TGTGCCAGCTCCGTGGAACTGGGGGCGGTTCAGCCCCAGCATTTT,CASSVELGAVQPQHF
TRBV7-2,TRBJ1-4,.,.,TGTGCCAGCAGCCCCCCAGGGAACATTAATGAAAAACTGTTTTTT,CASSPPGNINEKLFF
TRBV2,TRBJ1-2,.,TRBD1,TGTGCCAGCAGTGAGCTCCAAACATTACAGGGGGCGCTAACGAACTATGGCTACACCTTC,CASSELQTLQGALTNYGYTF
TRBV6-1,TRBJ1-1,.,.,TGTGCCAGCAGCCCGGGATGGAGGGCTTTCTTT,CASSPGWRAFF
TRBV7-9,TRBJ1-6,few,.,TGTGCCAGCAGCTTATTGCAGGAATTTTCACCCCTCCACTTT,CASSLLQEFSPLHF
TRBV4-1,TRBJ1-1,.,.,TGCGCCAGCAGCCAAGTAGGGAGGACTGAAGCTTTCTTT,CASSQVGRTEAFF
TRBV6-1,TRBJ1-4,few,TRBD1,TGTGCCAGCAGTAAGGACAGGAGTTGGGCATTT,CASSKDRSWAF
TRBV5-1,TRBJ1-3,.,.,TGCGCCAGCAGCTCGGGGGGTACACTCTCTGGAAACACCATATATTTT,CASSSGGTLSGNTIYF
TRBV7-8,TRBJ2-5,.,TRBD2,TGTGCCAGCAGCTTAGTCCAGACTAGCGGGGGGGAGGAGACCCAGTACTTC,CASSLVQTSGGEETQYF
TRBV9,TRBJ2-3,.,.,TGTGCCAGCAGCATCCGGGACCTACAAACAGATACGCAGTATTTT,CASSIRDLQTDTQYF
TRBV29-1,TRBJ1-2,.,.,TGCAGCGTTGACGCGGGGGGCCAGGCTCCCCGGCCCTATGGCTACACCTTC,CSVDAGGQAPRPYGYTF
TRBV4-1,TRBJ1-6,.,TRBD1,TGCGCCAGCAGCCCGACAGGGGTGACTTCACCCCTCCACTTT,CASSPTGVTSPLHF
TRBV4-3,TRBJ1-3,.,TRBD1,TGCGCCAGCAGCCAAGGGTATCTACAGGGGCTCCTTGGATTTGGAAACACCATATATTTT,CASSQGYLQGLLGFGNTIYF
TRBV19,TRBJ1-2,.,.,TGTGCCAGTAGTATGAAGTACTCGGGTGGCTACACCTTC,CASSMKYSGGYTF
TRBV5-1,TRBJ1-2,.,TRBD1,TGCGCCAGCAGTATTTCATCCCTTCGGGACAGCGATGGCTACACCTTC,CASSISSLRDSDGYTF
TRBV6-1,TRBJ1-3,.,.,TGTGCCAGCGGTCCCCGGGGCTCTGGAAACACCATATATTTT,CASGPRGSGNTIYF
TRBV11-2,TRBJ1-1,few,TRBD1,TGTGCCAGCAGCTTATTCGACAGGGGTAGGACTGAAGCTTTCTTT,CASSLFDRGRTEAFF
TRBV4-2,TRBJ1-2,once,.,TGTGCCAGCAGCCAAGATAGGGGGGGCGTCAGCTATGGCTACACCTTC,CASSQDRGGVSYGYTF
TRBV6-6,TRBJ2-1,.,.,TGTGCCAGCAGTTCCAAACCCACGTCTAGAAACAATGAGCAGTTCTTC,CASSSKPTSRNNEQFF
TRBV19,TRBJ1-6,.,.,TGTGCCAGTAGAGAGGGGGGGCTCGATAATTCACCCCTCCACTTT,CASREGGLDNSPLHF
TRBV27,TRBJ2-3,.,.,TGTGCCAGCAGCCTTAGCGGAACTAGCACAGATACGCAGTATTTT,CASSLSGTSTDTQYF
TRBV7-9,TRBJ2-5,.,.,TGTGCCAGCAGTCTTTTTGGGGGGACCCAGTACTTC,CASSLFGGTQYF
TRBV4-3,TRBJ1-2,.,.,TGCGCCAGCAGCCAAGAAACCCAGGCTGGTGGCTACACCTTC,CASSQETQAGGYTF
TRBV2,TRBJ2-1,.,.,TGTGCCAGCAGTCCTCCAGGGACGGGATACAATGAGCAGTTCTTC,CASSPPGTGYNEQFF
TRBV6-5,TRBJ2-1,.,TRBD2,TGTGCCAGCAGTTACAGTCTAGCGGTGAAGTACAATGAGCAGTTCTTC,CASSYSLAVKYNEQFF
TRBV9,TRBJ2-1,.,TRBD2,TGTGCCAGCAGCGTAGGCCCAGCGGGGGGTTACAATGAGCAGTTCTTC,CASSVGPAGGYNEQFF
TRBV6-4,TRBJ1-2,.,TRBD1,TGTGCCAGCAGTGAGCTGGCAGGGGGTGGCTACACCTTC,CASSELAGGGYTF
TRBV7-7,TRBJ2-5,few,.,TGTGCCAGCAGCCTGGGACTTTCCAAAGAGACCCAGTACTTC,CASSLGLSKETQYF
TRBV5-4,TRBJ2-1,.,TRBD1,TGTGCCAGCAGCTGGGGACAGGGCCAGGATGAGCAGTTCTTC,CASSWGQGQDEQFF
TRBV7-2,TRBJ2-3,.,TRBD2,TGTGCCAGCAGGAAGGGCGGGGGTAGCACAGATACGCAGTATTTT,CASRKGGGSTDTQYF
TRBV10-3,TRBJ2-1,.,.,TGTGCCATAACAAGACACGGGGGAAACAATGAGCAGTTCTTC,CAITRHGGNNEQFF
TRBV30,TRBJ1-5,few,.,TGTGCCTGGAGTAGGTCCGGGGGCTTACAGCCCCAGCATTTT,CAWSRSGGLQPQHF
TRBV5-1,TRBJ2-7,.,.,TGCGCCAGCAGCTTGACCGGGACCGGTGAAAGCGAGCAGTACTTC,CASSLTGTGESEQYF
TRBV2,TRBJ1-2,.,TRBD1,TGTGCCAGCAGTGATGGGACAGACCATGGCTACACCTTC,CASSDGTDHGYTF
TRBV5-1,TRBJ2-7,.,.,TGCGCCAGCAGCAGCGGGACATTGAGTAGCTCCTACGAGCAGTACTTC,CASSSGTLSSSYEQYF
TRBV12-5,TRBJ1-1,.,.,TGTGCTAGTGGACTAGACCACTTCATGAACACTGAAGCTTTCTTT,CASGLDHFMNTEAFF
TRBV19,TRBJ2-1,.,TRBD1,TGTGCCAGTACGAGCCGGGACAGGGGCCTAAGCTACAATGAGCAGTTCTTC,CASTSRDRGLSYNEQFF
TRBV6-1,TRBJ2-7,.,.,TGTGCCAGCAATCGGGGCCAGTCCTACGAGCAGTACTTC,CASNRGQSYEQYF